The entry that follows covers one TCR beta chain sequence. No antigen is known for it. The germline gene is not matched at one end of the junction; a read error may be the cause. RNA was isolated from bulk unsorted tissue, and RNA quality was assessed with a NanoDrop ND-1000 and an Agilent 2100. For the normal lung samples, distant non-tumor tissue was collected more than 3 cm away from the tumor edge. All donors had newly diagnosed lung cancer, had not received prior chemotherapy, and were admitted for thoracic surgery in China between August and November 2014. The study excluded patients who had received radiotherapy or chemotherapy before or who had another cancer at the same time. Pieces of surgical tissue measuring roughly 1-2.1 cm3 were kept in RNAlater solution and held at -80 degrees C until needed. Receptors were amplified or captured by multiplex PCR. Sequencing instrument: Illumina HiSeq 2500. TCRbeta libraries were built by three rounds of nested PCR using primers (Table S4), following protocols modified from ARM-PCR. Before sequencing, PCR products of 200-500 bp were excised from the gel and purified with the QIAquick gel extraction kit. In the original analysis: Reads were cleaned with Trimmomatic, merged with FLASH into complete CDR3 sequences, and assigned to V(D)J germline segments with MiTCR. Clonal diversity was calculated as the inverse Simpson's index using VDJtools. A read counted as productive if the sequence was in-frame and lacked a premature stop codon. TCRdb's own reprocessing of the public reads used fastp at Q25 and MiXCR and kept productive beta chains. All rows with the same CDR3 protein become a single entry with the most common DNA and genes. None of the V and J calls come from the authors' own analysis; TCRdb made them. For this sample there are about 90,000 distinct CDR3 sequences; more than 75% appear just once. The biggest ten clones account for about a fifth of the sample.

The source of the sample is a study of tumor and adjacent non-tumor tissue in lung cancer (dated by TCRdb to the late 2010s). Some background on the complete study: Of the cohort, about 11 patients had adenocarcinoma, 2 had squamous cell carcinoma and 1 had small cell lung cancer. Among the roughly 15 patients, ages ranged from about 31 to 76 years, roughly ten were men and 5 were women, and disease was TNM stage I to III. Sequencing produced 100 million to 150 million productive TCRbeta reads in total, an average of about 4.17 million reads per sample. Bulk TCRbeta repertoires were compared between lung tumor tissue and matched distant non-tumor lung tissue obtained from more than twelve lung cancer patients. TCRbeta CDR3 sequencing was performed on roughly 27 paired specimens, with one tumor sample and one normal lung sample collected per patient. Results and caveats for the whole study, not just this receptor: Peripheral blood was not sequenced, so blood TCRbeta repertoires were not examined in the lung cancer patients of the study. Younger patients had significantly higher TCR diversity, and higher tumor TCR diversity was associated with shorter overall and disease-free survival. Only about 14 patients were in the cohort, and the authors stated that larger samples and more detailed clinical data are needed. The sequencing platform is not named in the methods, and unique molecular identifiers are not mentioned. Tumor tissue showed significantly higher TCR diversity (inverse Simpson) than normal lung tissue, at 431.37 vs 166.20 (P = 0.0075, Mann-Whitney U test). The top 100 clones made up a significantly larger cumulative share of the repertoire in normal lung than in tumor tissue.

Including the terminal cysteine and phenylalanine, the CDR3 comprises 14 residues. Solely the CDR3 DNA is kept, with 42 bases framed from the first base. CDR1 and CDR2 (DFQATT, SNEGSKA) derive from the germline V gene (reference sequence). Material: distant non-tumor lung tissue. The receptor was isolated from a woman in her forties or fifties with non-small cell lung cancer. The sequence is built from TRBV20-1 and TRBJ1-1, and possibly TRBD1, on 5 matching bases. The DNA sequence reads TGCAATGCTAGAGATCAGCCCGGGGCGAAGACGAATTTCTTT. This translates into CNARDQPGAKTNFF.